The sequence of this T cell receptor beta chain was determined in a study of human T cells and chemical hapten exposure. Study-wide context: TCR yields differed between samples (mainly from small differences in pooled library volume).

CDR3 size: 14 residues. The germline V and J ends were trimmed by 4 bases and 6 bases, with 15 bases remaining between them. Per the germline V gene, CDR1 is SGHVS and CDR2 is FQNEAQ. During construction of the library, unique molecular identifiers were attached to individual cDNA molecules for quantitative, reproducible TCR counting. Each CDR3 protein is one row after TCRdb ran MiXCR on the reads. The top ten clones hold around 1.4% of a sample with fewer than 150,000 distinct CDR3 sequences, roughly 8.5% of them seen once. Someone pulled total RNA out of unfractionated whole blood. Ten or more counts support this clonotype.

This receptor was obtained from a human donor in good health. Some clones in this sample may be carry-over from other donors' samples. Sequenced input: whole blood. The chain has TRBV7-8 and TRBJ2-5, with D unresolved. This CDR3 is CASSSLWAAQTQYF. CDR3 bases: TGTGCCAGCAGCTCCCTTTGGGCGGCACAGACCCAGTACTTC.